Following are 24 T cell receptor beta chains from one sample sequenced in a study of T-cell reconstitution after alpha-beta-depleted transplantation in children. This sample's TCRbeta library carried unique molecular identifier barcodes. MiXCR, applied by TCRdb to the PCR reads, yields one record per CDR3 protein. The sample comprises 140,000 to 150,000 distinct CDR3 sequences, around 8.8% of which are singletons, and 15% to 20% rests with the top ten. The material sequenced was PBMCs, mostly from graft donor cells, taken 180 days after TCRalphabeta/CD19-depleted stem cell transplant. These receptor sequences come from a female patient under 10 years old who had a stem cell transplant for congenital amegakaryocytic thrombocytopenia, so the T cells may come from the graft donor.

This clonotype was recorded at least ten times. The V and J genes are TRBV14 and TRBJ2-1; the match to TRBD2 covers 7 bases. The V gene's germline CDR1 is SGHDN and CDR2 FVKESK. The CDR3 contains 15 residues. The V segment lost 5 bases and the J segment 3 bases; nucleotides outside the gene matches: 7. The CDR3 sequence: CASSYLADFYNEQFF. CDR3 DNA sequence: TGTGCCAGCAGCTATCTAGCGGACTTCTACAATGAGCAGTTCTTC. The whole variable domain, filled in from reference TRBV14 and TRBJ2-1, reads EAGVTQFPSHSVIEKGQTVTLRCDPISGHDNLYWYRRVMGKEIKFLLHFVKESKQDESGMPNNRFLAERTGGTYSTLKVQPAELEDSGVYFCASSYLADFYNEQFFGPGTRLTVL.

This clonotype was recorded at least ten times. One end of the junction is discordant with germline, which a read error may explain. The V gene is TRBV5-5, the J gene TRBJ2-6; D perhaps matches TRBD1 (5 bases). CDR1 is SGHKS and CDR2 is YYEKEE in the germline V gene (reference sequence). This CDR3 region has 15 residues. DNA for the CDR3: TGTGCCAGCAGCCCGGACACGCCTGGGGCCAACGGCCTGACTTTC. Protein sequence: CASSPDTPGANGLTF. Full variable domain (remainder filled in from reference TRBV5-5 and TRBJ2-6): DAGVTQSPTHLIKTRGQQVTLRCSPISGHKSVSWYQQVLGQGPQFIFQYYEKEERGRGNFPDRFSARQFPNYSSELNVNALLLGDSALYLCASSPDTPGANGLTFGAGSRLTVL.

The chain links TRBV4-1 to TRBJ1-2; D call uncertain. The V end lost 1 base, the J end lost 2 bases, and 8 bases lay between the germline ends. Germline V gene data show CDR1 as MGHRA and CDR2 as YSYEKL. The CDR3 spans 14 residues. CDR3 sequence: CASSQGLQNYGYTF. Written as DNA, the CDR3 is TGCGCCAGCAGCCAAGGACTGCAAAACTATGGCTACACCTTC.

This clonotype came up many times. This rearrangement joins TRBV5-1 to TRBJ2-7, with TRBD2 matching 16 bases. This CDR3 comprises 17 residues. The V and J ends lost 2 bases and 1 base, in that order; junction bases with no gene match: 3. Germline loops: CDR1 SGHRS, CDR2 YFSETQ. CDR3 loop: CASSFGTSGGGSYEQYF. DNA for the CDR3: TGCGCCAGCAGCTTCGGGACTAGCGGGGGGGGATCCTACGAGCAGTACTTC.

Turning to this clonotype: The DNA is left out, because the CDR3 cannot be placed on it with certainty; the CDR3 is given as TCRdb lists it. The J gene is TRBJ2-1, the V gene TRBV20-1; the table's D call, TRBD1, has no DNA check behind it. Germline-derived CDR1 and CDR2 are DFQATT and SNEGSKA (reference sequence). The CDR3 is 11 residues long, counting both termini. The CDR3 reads CSARVGAGAPF.

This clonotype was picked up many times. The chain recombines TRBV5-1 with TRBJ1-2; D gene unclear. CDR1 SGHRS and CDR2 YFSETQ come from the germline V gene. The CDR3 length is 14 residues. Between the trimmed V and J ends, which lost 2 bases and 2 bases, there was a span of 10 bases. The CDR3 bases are TGCGCCAGCAGCTTCGACCGCTCAAACTATGGCTACACCTTC. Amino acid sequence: CASSFDRSNYGYTF. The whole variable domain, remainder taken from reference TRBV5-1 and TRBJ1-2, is KAGVTQTPRYLIKTRGQQVTLSCSPISGHRSVSWYQQTPGQGLQFLFEYFSETQRNKGNFPGRFSGRQFSNSRSEMNVSTLELGDSALYLCASSFDRSNYGYTFGSGTRLTVV.

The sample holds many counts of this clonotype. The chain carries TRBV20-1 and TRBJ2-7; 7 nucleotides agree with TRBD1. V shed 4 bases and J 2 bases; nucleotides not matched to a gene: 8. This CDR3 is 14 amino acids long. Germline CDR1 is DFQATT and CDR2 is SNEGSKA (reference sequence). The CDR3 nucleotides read TGCAGTGCTACATCGACAGGGTTTCCCTACGAGCAGTACTTC. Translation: CSATSTGFPYEQYF.

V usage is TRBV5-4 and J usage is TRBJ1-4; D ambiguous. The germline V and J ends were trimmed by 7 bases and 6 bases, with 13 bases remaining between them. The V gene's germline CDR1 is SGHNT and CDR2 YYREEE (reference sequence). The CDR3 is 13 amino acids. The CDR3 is CASRGAGDEKLFF. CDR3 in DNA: TGTGCCAGCCGGGGAGCCGGGGATGAAAAACTGTTTTTT.

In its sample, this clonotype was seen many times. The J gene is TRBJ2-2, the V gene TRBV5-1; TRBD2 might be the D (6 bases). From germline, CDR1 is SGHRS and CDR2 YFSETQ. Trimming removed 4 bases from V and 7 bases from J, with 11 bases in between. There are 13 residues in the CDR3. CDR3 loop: CASSPMEGGELFF. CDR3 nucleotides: TGCGCCAGCAGCCCGATGGAGGGCGGGGAGCTGTTTTTT.

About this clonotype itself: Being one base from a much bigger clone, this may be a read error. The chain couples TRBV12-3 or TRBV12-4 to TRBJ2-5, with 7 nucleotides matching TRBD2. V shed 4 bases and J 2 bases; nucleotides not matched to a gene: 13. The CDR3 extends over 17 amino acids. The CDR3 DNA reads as TGTGCCAGCAGTTCAAGCCTACCGGGACTACCACAAGAGACCCAGTACTTC. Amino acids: CASSSSLPGLPQETQYF.

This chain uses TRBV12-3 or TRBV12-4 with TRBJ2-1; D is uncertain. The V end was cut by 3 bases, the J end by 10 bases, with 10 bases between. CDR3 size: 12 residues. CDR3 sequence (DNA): TGTGCCAGCAGTTTGGGGTTGGGAGAGCAGTTCTTC. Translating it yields CASSLGLGEQFF.

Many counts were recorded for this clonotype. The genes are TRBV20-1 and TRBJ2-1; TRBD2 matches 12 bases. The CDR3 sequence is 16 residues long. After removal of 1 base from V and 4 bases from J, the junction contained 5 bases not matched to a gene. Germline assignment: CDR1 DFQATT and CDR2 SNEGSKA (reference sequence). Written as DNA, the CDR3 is TGCAGTGCTAGAGTCCCGGGACTAGCGGGTTACAATGAGCAGTTCTTC. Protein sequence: CSARVPGLAGYNEQFF.

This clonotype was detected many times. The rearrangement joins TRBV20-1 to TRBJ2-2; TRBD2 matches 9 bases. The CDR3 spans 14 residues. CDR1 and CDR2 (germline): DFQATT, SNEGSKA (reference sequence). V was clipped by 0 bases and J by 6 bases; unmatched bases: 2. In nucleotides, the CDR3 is TGCAGTGCTAGAGATAGCGGGAGAGCCGGGGAGCTGTTTTTT. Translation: CSARDSGRAGELFF.

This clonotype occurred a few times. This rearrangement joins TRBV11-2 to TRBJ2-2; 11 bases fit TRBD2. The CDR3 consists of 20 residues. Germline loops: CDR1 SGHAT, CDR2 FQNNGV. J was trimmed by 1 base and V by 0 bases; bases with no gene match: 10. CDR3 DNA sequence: TGTGCCAGCAGCTTAGATCGGCGGCTAGCGGGAGGCGTGAACACCGGGGAGCTGTTTTTT. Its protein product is CASSLDRRLAGGVNTGELFF. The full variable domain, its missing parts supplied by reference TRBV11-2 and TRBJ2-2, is EAGVAQSPRYKIIEKRQSVAFWCNPISGHATLYWYQQILGQGPKLLIQFQNNGVVDDSQLPKDRFSAERLKGVDSTLKIQPAKLEDSAVYLCASSLDRRLAGGVNTGELFFGEGSRLTVL.

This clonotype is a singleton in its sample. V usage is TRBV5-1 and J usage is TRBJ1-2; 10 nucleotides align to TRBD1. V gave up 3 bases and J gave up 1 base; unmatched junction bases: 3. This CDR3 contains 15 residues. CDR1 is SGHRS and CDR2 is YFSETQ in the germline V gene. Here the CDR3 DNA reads TGCGCCAGCAGCTCCGGACAGGGGGGTAACTATGGCTACACCTTC. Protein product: CASSSGQGGNYGYTF.

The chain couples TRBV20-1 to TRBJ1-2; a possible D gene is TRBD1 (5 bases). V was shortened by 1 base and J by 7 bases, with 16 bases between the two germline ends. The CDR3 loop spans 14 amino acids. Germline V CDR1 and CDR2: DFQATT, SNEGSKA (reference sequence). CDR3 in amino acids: CSARGDPGWVGYTF. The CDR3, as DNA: TGCAGTGCTAGAGGCGACCCAGGGTGGGTTGGCTACACCTTC.

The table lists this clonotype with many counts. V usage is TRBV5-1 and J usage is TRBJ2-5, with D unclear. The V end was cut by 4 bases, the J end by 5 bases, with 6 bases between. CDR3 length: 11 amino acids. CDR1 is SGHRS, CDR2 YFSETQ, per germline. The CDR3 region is CASSTDETQYF. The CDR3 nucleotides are TGCGCCAGCAGCACCGACGAGACCCAGTACTTC.

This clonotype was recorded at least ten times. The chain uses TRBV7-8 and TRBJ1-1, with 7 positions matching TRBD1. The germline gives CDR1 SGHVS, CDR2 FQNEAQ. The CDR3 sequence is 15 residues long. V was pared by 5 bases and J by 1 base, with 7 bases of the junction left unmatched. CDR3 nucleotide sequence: TGTGCCAGCAGCCGTTCCGGGACAGCGAACACTGAAGCTTTCTTT. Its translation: CASSRSGTANTEAFF.

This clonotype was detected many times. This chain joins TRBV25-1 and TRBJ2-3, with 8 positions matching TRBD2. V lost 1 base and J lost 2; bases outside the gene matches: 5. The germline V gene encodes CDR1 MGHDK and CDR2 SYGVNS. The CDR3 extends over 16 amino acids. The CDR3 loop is CASSESPGRATDTQYF. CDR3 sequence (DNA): TGTGCCAGCAGTGAATCCCCCGGGAGGGCCACAGATACGCAGTATTTT.

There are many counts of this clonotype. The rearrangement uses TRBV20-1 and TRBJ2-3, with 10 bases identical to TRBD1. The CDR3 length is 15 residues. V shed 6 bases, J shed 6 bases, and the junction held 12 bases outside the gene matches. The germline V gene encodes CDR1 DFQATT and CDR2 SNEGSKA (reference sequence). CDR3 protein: CSAVPGQGFGDTQYF. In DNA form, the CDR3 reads TGCAGTGCGGTTCCGGGACAGGGGTTTGGTGATACGCAGTATTTT.

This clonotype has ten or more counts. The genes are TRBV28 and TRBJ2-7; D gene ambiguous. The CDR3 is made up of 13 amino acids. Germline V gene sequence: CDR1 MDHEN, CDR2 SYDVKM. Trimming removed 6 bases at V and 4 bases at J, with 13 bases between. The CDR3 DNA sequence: TGTGCCAGCAGGCTAGGGTCCGGGTACGAGCAGTACTTC. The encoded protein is CASRLGSGYEQYF. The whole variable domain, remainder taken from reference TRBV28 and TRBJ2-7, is DVKVTQSSRYLVKRTGEKVFLECVQDMDHENMFWYRQDPGLGLRLIYFSYDVKMKEKGDIPEGYSVSREKKERFSLILESASTNQTSMYLCASRLGSGYEQYFGPGTRLTVT.

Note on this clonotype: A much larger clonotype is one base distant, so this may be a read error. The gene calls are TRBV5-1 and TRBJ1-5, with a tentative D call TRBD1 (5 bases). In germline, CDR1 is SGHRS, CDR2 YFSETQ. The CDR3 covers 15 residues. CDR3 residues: CASSPSGTGNQPHHF. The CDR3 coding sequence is TGCGCCAGCAGCCCCTCTGGGACGGGCAATCAGCCCCATCATTTT.

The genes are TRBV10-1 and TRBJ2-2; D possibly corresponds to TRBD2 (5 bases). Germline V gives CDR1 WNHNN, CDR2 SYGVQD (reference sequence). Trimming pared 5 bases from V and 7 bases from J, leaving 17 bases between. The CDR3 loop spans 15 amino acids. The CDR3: CASSPGIGAFGELFF. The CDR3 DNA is TGCGCCAGCAGTCCCGGGATAGGCGCGTTCGGGGAGCTGTTTTTT.

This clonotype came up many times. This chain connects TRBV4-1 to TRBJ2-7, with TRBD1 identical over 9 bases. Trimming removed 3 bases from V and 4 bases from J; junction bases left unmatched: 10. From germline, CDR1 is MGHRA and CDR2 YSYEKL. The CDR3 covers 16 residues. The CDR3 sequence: CASSQEQGANGYEQYF. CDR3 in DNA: TGCGCCAGCAGCCAGGAACAGGGGGCGAACGGATACGAGCAGTACTTC.